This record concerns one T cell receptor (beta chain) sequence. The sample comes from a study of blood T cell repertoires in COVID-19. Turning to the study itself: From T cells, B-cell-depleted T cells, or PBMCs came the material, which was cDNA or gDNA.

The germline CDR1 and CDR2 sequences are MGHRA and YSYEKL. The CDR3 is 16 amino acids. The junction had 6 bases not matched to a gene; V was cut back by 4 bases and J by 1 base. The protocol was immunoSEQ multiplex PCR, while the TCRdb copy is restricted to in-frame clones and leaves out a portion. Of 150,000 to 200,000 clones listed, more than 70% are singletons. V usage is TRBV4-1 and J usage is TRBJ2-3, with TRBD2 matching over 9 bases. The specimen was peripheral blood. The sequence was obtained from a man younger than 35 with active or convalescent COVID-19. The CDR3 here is CASSRTGLAGTDTQYF. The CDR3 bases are TGCGCCAGCAGCCGGACGGGACTAGCCGGCACAGATACGCAGTATTTT.